Reported below is one T cell receptor (beta chain). The antigen it binds to is not known. No base quality information exists; no much larger clone differs at one position. The data derive from a study of blood T cell repertoires in COVID-19 (dated by TCRdb to 2020 to 2022). Regarding the study in general: The collaborator samples originated in the United States, Italy and Spain and spanned the acute and convalescent phases of COVID-19. The material from the prospective study consisted of cDNA or gDNA derived from T cells, B-cell-depleted T cells, or PBMCs. The dataset comprised deeply sampled blood TCRbeta repertoires from subjects exposed to, actively infected with, or recovered from COVID-19. The repertoires were made available in a free public database intended to serve as a resource for research on the immune response to SARS-CoV-2. The samples were drawn from two sources: the first 160 participants of the ongoing ImmuneRACE study, and over 950 subjects contributed by 6 global collaborators. Nearly every sample came with metadata listing a de-identified subject ID, COVID-19 status, age in years and sex. Where available, HLA class I and class II types were obtained from metadata supplied by the sample provider rather than from assay-based typing.

TCRbeta CDR3 regions were amplified from genomic DNA using the immunoSEQ Assay, a bias-controlled multiplex PCR. Per the original workflow: The number of nucleated cells in each sample was estimated by amplification of reference gene primers within the assay. To quantify the absolute abundance of each unique TCRbeta CDR3 rearrangement, sequence reads were collapsed and filtered. Productive Simpson clonality was computed per sample as the square root of Simpson's diversity index over productive rearrangements. TCRdb retrieved this table from immuneACCESS and kept in-frame rearrangements only. Not all clones are present; in checked studies, unresolved V genes account for under half, and no reason is known for the remainder. Clone size and V and J calls were adopted from that table, with D and trimming inferred from the DNA. The sample table shows approximately 140,000 clones, and 80% to 90% are seen once. Of the sample, about 2.5% falls within the top ten clones.

Participants in the prospective study were enrolled through a virtual design, were aged roughly 18 to 100 years, and lived in some 24 United States geographic areas. Cohort assignment in the prospective study relied on participant-reported clinical history from a screening survey and a study questionnaire. For ImmuneRACE Cohort 3, a participant was defined as recovered based on two consecutive negative NP/OP PCR tests, clearance by a healthcare professional, or resolution of symptoms. In the prospective study, whole blood, serum and a nasopharyngeal or oropharyngeal swab were collected from each participant by mobile phlebotomists. Participants in the prospective study had the option to provide additional blood draws and questionnaires over a roughly two-month period. Before DNA extraction, blood samples from the prospective study were shipped at room temperature or frozen. Overall study results and their limits: The amount of clinical and demographic metadata varied by source and participant and was provided uncurated.

The sequence was obtained from a woman aged 50 to 65 who had recovered from COVID-19. Sequenced material: PBMCs or T cells enriched from blood (not recorded which).

The base sequence is TGTGCCAGCGACAGGGCGGTCGGGGAGCTGTTTTTT. The resulting protein is CASDRAVGELFF. The chain employs TRBV12-3 or TRBV12-4 and TRBJ2-2; 7 bases in the middle match TRBD1. V lost 8 bases and J lost 7 bases, and the count of bases not matched to a germline gene is 4. Spanning cysteine to phenylalanine, the CDR3 consists of 12 amino acids. Left in the record is the CDR3 DNA by itself, 36 bases read in frame from the first base.